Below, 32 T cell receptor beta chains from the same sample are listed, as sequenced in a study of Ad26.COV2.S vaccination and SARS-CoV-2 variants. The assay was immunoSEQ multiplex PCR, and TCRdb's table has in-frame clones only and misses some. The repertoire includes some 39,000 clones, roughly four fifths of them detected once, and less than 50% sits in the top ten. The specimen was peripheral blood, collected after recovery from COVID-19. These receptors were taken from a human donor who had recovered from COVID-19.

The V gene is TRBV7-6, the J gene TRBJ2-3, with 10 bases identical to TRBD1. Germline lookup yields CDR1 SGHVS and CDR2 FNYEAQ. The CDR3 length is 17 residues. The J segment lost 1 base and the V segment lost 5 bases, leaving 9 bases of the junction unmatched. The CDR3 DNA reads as TGTGCCAGCAGCGCGACAGGGGGCGGCTCTGGCACAGATACGCAGTATTTT. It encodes CASSATGGGSGTDTQYF.

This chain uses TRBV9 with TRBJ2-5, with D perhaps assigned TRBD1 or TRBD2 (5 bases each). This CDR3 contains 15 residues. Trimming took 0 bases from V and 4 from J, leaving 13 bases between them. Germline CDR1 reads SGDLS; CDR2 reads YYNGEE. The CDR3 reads CASSVGAGQGETQYF. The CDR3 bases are TGTGCCAGCAGCGTAGGGGCGGGCCAGGGAGAGACCCAGTACTTC.

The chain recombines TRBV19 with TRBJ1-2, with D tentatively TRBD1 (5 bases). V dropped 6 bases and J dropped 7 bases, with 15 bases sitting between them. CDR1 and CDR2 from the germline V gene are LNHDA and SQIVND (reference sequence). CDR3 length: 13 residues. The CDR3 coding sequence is TGTGCCAGTAGGGACATTGCAATGAGTGGCTACACCTTC. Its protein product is CASRDIAMSGYTF.

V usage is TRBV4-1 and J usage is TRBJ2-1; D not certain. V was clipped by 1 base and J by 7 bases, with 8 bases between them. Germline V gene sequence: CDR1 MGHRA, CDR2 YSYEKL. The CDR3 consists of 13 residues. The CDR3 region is CASSQGLHNEQFF. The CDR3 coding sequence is TGCGCCAGCAGCCAAGGGCTCCATAATGAGCAGTTCTTC.

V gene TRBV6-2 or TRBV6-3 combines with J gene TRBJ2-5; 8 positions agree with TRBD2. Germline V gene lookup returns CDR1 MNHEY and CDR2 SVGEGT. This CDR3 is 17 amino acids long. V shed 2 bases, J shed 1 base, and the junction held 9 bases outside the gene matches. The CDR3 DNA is TGTGCCAGCAGTTACCAACGGGGGGGGAGCAGCCAAGAGACCCAGTACTTC. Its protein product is CASSYQRGGSSQETQYF.

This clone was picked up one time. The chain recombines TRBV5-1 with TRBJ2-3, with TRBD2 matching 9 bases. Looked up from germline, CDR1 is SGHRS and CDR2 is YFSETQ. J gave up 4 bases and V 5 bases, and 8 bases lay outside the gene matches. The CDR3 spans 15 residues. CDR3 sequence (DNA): TGCGCCAGCAGACCTCTAGCGGGGAACGCAGATACGCAGTATTTT. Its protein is CASRPLAGNADTQYF.

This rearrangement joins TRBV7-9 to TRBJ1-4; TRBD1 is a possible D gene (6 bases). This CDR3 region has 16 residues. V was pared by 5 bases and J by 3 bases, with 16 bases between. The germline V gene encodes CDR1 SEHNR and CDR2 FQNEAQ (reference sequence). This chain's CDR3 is CASSPNLQGPNEKLFF. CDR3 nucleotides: TGTGCCAGCAGCCCAAACCTACAGGGCCCTAATGAAAAACTGTTTTTT.

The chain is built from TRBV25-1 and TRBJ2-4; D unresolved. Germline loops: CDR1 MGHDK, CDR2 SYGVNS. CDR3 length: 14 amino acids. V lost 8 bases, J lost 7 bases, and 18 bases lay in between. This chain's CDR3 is CASGETAKGNIQYF. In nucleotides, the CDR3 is TGTGCCAGCGGGGAAACAGCTAAAGGGAACATTCAGTACTTC.

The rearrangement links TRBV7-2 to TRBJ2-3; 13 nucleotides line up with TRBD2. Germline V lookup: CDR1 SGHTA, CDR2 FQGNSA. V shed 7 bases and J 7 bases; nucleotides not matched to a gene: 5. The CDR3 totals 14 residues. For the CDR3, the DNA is TGTGCCAGCACCGTACTAGCGGGAGGGCATACGCAGTATTTT. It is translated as CASTVLAGGHTQYF.

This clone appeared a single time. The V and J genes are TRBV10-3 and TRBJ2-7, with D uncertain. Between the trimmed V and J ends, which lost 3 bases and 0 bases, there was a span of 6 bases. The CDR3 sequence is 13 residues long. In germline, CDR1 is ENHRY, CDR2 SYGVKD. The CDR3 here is CAISDGDSYEQYV. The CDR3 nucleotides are TGTGCCATCAGTGATGGGGACTCCTACGAGCAGTACGTC.

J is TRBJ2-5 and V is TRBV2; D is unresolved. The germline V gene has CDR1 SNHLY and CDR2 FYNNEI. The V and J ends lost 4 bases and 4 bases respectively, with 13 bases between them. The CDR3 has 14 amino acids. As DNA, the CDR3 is TGTGCCAGCAGTGTGGGGAACCCCGGAGAGACCCAGTACTTC. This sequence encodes CASSVGNPGETQYF. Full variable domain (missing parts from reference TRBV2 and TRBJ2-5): EPEVTQTPSHQVTQMGQEVILRCVPISNHLYFYWYRQILGQKVEFLVSFYNNEISEKSEIFDDQFSVERPDGSNFTLKIRSTKLEDSAMYFCASSVGNPGETQYFGPGTRLLVL.

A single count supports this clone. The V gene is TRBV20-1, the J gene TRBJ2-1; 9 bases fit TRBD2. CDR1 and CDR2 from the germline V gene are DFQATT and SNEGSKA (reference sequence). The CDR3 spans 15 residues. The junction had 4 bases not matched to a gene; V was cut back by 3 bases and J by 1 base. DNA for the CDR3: TGCAGTGCTAGTAGCGGGAGTAAATCCTACAATGAGCAGTTCTTC. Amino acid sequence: CSASSGSKSYNEQFF.

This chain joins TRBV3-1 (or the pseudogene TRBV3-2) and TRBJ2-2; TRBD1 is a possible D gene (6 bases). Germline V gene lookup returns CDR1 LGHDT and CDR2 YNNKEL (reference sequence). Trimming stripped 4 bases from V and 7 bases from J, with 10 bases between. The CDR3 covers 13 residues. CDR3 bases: TGTGCCAGCAGCCTAACAGGGAGCGGGGAGCTGTTTTTT. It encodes CASSLTGSGELFF.

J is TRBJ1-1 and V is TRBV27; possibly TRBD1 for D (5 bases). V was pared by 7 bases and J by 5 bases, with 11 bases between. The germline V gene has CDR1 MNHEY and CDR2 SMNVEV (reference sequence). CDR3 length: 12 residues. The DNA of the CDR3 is TGTGCCAGCACCGATGGGGGGACTGAAGCTTTCTTT. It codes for CASTDGGTEAFF.

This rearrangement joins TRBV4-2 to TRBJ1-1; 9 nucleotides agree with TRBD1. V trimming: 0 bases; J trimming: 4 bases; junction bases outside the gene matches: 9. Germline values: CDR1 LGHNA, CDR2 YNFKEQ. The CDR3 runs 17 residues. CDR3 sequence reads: CASSQEGQGGPFTEAFF. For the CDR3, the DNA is TGTGCCAGCAGCCAAGAGGGACAGGGAGGCCCGTTCACTGAAGCTTTCTTT.

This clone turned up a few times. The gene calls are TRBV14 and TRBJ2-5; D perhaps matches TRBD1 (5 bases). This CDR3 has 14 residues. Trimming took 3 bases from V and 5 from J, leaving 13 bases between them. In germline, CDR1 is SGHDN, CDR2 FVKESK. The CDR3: CASSHPGRVETQYF. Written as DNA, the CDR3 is TGTGCCAGCAGCCACCCAGGGCGAGTGGAGACCCAGTACTTC.

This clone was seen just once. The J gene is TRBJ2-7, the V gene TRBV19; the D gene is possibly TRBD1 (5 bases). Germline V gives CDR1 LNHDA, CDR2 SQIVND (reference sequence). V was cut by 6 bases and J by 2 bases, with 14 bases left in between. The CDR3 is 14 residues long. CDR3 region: CASSRRDAAYEQYF. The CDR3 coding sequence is TGTGCCAGTAGCCGCAGGGATGCGGCCTACGAGCAGTACTTC.

CDR3 DNA: TGCGCCAGCAGCTTGGAGGCAGGTTCCTCTGGAAACACCATATATTTT. Translation: CASSLEAGSSGNTIYF. This chain links TRBV5-1 with TRBJ1-3; no firm D call. Trimming stripped 0 bases from V and 0 bases from J, with 10 bases between. CDR3 length: 16 residues. Germline assignment: CDR1 SGHRS and CDR2 YFSETQ. Using reference TRBV5-1 and TRBJ1-3 for the parts outside the CDR3, the full variable domain is KAGVTQTPRYLIKTRGQQVTLSCSPISGHRSVSWYQQTPGQGLQFLFEYFSETQRNKGNFPGRFSGRQFSNSRSEMNVSTLELGDSALYLCASSLEAGSSGNTIYFGEGSWLTVV.

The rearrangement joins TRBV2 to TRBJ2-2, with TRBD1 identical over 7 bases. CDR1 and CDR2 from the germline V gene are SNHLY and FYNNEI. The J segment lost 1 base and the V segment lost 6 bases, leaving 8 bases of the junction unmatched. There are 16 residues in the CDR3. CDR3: CASSRQGLMNTGELFF. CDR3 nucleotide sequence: TGTGCCAGCAGCAGACAGGGCCTCATGAACACCGGGGAGCTGTTTTTT.

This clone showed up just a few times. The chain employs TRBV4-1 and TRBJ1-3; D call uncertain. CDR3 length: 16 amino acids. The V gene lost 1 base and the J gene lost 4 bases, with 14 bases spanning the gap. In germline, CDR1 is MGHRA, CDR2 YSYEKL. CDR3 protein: CASSQGTGPKGNTIYF. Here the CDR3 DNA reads TGCGCCAGCAGCCAAGGGACCGGACCGAAAGGAAACACCATATATTTT.

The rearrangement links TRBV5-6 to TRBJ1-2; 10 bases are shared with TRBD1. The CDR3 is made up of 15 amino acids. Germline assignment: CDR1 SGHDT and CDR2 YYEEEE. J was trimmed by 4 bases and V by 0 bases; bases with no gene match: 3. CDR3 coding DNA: TGTGCCAGCAGCTTGGGGGACAGGGGATTCTATGGCTACACCTTC. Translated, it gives CASSLGDRGFYGYTF.

This CDR3 is CASSSTENYGYTF. The CDR3 bases are TGTGCCAGCTCATCGACAGAGAACTATGGCTACACCTTC. The chain carries TRBV18 and TRBJ1-2; the D gene is possibly TRBD1 (5 bases). Germline-derived CDR1 and CDR2 are KGHSH and LQKENI. This CDR3 is 13 amino acids long. V was shortened by 5 bases and J by 2 bases, with 9 bases between the two germline ends.

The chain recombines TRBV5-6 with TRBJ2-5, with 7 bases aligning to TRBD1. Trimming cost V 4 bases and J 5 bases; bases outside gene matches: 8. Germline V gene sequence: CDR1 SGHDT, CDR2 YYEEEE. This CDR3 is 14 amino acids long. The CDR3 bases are TGTGCCAGCAGCGGAAGGGGGCTACGGGAGACCCAGTACTTC. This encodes CASSGRGLRETQYF.

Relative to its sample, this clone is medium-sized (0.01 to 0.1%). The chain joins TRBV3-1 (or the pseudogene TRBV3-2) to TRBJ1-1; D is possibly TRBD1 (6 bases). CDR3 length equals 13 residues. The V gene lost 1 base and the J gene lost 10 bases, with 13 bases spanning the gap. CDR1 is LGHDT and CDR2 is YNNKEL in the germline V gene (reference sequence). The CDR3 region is CASSQVGGQGAFF. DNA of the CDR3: TGTGCCAGCAGCCAAGTGGGGGGGCAAGGAGCTTTCTTT.

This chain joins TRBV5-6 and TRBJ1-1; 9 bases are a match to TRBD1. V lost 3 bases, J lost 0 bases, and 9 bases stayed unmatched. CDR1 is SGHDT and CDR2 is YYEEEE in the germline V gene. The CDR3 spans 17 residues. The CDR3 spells CASSWGGQGIMNTEAFF. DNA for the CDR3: TGTGCCAGCAGCTGGGGAGGACAGGGGATTATGAACACTGAAGCTTTCTTT.

DNA for the CDR3: TGTGCCTGGAGTGTCGAGAGGACTGAAGCTTTCTTT. Protein product: CAWSVERTEAFF. The chain joins TRBV30 to TRBJ1-1; no definite D call. CDR1 and CDR2 from the germline V gene are GTSNPN and SVGIG (reference sequence). Trimming left V 0 bases short and J 5 bases short, with 7 bases between. The CDR3 totals 12 residues.

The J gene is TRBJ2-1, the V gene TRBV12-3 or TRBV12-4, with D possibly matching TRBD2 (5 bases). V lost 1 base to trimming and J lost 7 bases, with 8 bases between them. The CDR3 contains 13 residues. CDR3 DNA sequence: TGTGCCAGCAGTTTAGGGAGGTTGAATGAGCAGTTCTTC. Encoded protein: CASSLGRLNEQFF.

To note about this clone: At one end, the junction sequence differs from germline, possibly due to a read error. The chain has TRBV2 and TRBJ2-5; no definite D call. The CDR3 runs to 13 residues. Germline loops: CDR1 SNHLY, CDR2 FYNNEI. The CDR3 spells CASSEDYQVTQYF. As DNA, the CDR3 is TGTGCCAGCAGTGAAGACTACCAAGTGACCCAGTACTTC.

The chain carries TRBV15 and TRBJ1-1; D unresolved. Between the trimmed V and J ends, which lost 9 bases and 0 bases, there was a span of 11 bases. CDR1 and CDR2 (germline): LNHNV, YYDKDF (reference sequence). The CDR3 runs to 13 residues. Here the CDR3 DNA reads TGTGCCACGTCCGAGATACTGAACACTGAAGCTTTCTTT. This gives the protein CATSEILNTEAFF.

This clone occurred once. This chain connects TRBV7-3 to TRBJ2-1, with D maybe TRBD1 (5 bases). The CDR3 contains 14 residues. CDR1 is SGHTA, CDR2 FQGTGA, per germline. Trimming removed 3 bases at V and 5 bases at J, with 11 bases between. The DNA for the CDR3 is TGTGCCAGCAGCTTCCAATGGGGCGACAATGAGCAGTTCTTC. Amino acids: CASSFQWGDNEQFF.

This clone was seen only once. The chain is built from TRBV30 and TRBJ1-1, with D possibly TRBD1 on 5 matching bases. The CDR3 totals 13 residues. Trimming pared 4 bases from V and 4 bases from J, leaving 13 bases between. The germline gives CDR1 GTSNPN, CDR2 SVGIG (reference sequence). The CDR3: CAWTVERGTEAFF. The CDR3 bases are TGTGCCTGGACAGTTGAAAGGGGCACTGAAGCTTTCTTT.

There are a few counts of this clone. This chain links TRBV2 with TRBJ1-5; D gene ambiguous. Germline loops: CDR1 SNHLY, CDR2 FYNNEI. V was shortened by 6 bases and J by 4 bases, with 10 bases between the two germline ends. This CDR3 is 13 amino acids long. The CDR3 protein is CASSSEFNQPQHF. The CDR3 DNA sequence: TGTGCCAGCAGCTCCGAATTTAATCAGCCCCAGCATTTT. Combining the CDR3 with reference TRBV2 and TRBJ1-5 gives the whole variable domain EPEVTQTPSHQVTQMGQEVILRCVPISNHLYFYWYRQILGQKVEFLVSFYNNEISEKSEIFDDQFSVERPDGSNFTLKIRSTKLEDSAMYFCASSSEFNQPQHFGDGTRLSIL.